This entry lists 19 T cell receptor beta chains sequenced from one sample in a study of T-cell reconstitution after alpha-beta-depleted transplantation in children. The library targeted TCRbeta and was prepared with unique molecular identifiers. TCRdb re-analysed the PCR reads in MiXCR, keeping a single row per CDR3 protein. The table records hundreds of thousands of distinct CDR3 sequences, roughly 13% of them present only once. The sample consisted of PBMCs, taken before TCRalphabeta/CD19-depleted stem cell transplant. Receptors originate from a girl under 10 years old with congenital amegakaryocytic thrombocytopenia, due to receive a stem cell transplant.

The CDR3 spells CASSLDWLGELGETQYF. CDR3 nucleotides: TGTGCCAGCAGTTTAGACTGGTTGGGGGAGTTGGGAGAGACCCAGTACTTC. This chain connects TRBV12-3 or TRBV12-4 to TRBJ2-5; either TRBD1 or TRBD2 may supply D (5 bases each). This CDR3 region has 17 residues. Trimming left V 1 base short and J 4 bases short, with 19 bases between.

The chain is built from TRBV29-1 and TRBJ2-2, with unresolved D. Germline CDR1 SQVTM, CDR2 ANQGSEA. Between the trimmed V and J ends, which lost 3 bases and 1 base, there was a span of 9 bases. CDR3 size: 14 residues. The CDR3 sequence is CSVEDRVNTGELFF. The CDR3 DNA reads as TGCAGCGTTGAGGATAGGGTGAACACCGGGGAGCTGTTTTTT.

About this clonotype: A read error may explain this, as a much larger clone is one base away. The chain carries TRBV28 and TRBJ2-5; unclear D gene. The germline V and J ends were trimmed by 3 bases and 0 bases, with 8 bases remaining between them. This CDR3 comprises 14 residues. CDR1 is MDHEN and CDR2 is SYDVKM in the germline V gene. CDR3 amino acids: CASSLHQHQETQYF. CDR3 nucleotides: TGTGCCAGCAGTTTGCACCAACACCAAGAGACCCAGTACTTC.

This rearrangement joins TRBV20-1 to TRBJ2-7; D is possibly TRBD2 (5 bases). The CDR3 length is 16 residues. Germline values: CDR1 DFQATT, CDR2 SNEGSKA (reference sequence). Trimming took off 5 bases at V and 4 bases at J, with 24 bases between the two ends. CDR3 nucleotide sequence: TGCAGTGCTCGACTTTCTGGTGGGAGCCTACCATACGAGCAGTACTTC. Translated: CSARLSGGSLPYEQYF.

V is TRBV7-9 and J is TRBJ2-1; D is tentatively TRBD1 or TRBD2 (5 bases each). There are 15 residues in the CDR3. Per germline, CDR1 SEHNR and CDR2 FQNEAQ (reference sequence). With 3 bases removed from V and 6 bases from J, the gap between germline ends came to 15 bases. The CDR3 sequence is CASSLTGQLINEQFF. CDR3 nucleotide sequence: TGTGCCAGCAGCTTGACGGGGCAGCTCATCAATGAGCAGTTCTTC.

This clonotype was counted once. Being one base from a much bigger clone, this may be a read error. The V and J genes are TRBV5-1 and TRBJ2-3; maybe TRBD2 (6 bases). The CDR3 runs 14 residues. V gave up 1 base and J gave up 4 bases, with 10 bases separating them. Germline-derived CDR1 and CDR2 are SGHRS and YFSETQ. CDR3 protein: CASSLRGSPDTQYF. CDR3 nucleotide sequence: TGCGCCAGCAGCTTGCGGGGGTCCCCAGATACGCAGTATTTT.

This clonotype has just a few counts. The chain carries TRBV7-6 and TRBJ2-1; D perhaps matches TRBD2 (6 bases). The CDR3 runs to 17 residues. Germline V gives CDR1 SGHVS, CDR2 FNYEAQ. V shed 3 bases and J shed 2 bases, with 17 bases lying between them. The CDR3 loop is CASSLDPLGRPYNEQFF. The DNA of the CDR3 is TGTGCCAGCAGCTTGGACCCCTTGGGGAGGCCCTACAATGAGCAGTTCTTC.

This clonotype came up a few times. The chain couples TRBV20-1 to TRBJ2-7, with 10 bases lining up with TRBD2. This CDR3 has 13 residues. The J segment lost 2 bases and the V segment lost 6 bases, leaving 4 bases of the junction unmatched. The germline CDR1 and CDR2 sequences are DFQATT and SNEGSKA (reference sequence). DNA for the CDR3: TGCAGTGCCGCCACTAGCGGGACCTACGAGCAGTACTTC. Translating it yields CSAATSGTYEQYF.

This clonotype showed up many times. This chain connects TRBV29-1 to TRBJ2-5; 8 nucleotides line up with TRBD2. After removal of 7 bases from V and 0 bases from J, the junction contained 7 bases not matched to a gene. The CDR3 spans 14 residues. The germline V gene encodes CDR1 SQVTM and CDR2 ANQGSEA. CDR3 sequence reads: CSAEIAGHQETQYF. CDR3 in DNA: TGCAGCGCCGAAATAGCGGGGCACCAAGAGACCCAGTACTTC.

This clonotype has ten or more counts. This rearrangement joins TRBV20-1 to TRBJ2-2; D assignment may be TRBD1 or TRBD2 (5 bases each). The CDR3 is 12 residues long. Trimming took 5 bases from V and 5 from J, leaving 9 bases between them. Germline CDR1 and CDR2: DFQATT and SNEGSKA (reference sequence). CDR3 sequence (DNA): TGCAGTGCTTGGGACGGGACCGGGGAGCTGTTTTTT. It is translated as CSAWDGTGELFF.

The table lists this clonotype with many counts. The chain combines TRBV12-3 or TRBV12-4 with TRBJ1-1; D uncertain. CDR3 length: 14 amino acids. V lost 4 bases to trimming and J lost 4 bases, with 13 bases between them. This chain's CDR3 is CASSSVFWGTEAFF. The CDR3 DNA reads TGTGCCAGCAGTTCCGTTTTTTGGGGCACTGAAGCTTTCTTT.

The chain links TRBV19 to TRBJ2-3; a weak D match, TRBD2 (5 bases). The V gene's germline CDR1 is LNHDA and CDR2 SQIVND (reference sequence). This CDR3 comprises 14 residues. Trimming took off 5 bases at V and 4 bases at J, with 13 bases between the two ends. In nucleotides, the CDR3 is TGTGCCAGTAGTCCCGAACCGAGGGCAGATACGCAGTATTTT. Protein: CASSPEPRADTQYF.

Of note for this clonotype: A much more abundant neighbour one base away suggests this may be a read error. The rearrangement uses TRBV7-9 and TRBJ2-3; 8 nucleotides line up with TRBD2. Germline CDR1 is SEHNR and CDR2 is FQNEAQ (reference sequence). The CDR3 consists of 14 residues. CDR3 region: CASSTSGPTYTQYF. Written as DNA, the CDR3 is TGTGCCAGCAGCACTAGCGGACCCACATATACGCAGTATTTT.

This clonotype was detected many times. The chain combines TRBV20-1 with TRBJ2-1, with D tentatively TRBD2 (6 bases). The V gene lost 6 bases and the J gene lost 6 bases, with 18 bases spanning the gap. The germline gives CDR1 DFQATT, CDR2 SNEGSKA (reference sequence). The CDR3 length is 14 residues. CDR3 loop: CSARGTLTFNEQFF. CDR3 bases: TGCAGTGCCCGTGGGACTCTTACTTTCAATGAGCAGTTCTTC.

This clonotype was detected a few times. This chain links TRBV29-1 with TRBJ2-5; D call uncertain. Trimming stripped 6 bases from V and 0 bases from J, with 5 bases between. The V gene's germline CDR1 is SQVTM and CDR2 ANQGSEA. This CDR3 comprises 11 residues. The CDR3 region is CSVFHQETQYF. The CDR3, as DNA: TGCAGCGTGTTCCACCAAGAGACCCAGTACTTC. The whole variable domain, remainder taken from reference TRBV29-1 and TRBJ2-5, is SAVISQKPSRDICQRGTSLTIQCQVDSQVTMMFWYRQQPGQSLTLIATANQGSEATYESGFVIDKFPISRPNLTFSTLTVSNMSPEDSSIYLCSVFHQETQYFGPGTRLLVL.

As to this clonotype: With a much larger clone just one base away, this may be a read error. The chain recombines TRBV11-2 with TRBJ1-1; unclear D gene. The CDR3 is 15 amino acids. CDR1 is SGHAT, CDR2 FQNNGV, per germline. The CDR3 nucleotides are TGTGCCAGCAGCCAAGAGGCAGAAGTGAACCCTGAAGCTTTCTTT. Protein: CASSQEAEVNPEAFF.

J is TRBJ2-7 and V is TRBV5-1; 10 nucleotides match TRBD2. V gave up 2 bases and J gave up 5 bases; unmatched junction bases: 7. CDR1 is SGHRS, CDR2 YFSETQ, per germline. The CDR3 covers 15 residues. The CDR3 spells CASSLGTSVFHEQYF. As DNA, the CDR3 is TGCGCCAGCAGCTTAGGGACTAGCGTCTTCCACGAGCAGTACTTC.

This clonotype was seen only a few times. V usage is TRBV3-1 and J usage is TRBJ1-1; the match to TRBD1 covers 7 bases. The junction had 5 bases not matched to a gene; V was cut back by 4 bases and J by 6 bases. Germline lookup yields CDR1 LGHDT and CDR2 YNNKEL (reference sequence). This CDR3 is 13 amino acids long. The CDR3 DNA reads TGTGCCAGCAGCCGTCAGGGGGTCCCTGAAGCTTTCTTT. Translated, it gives CASSRQGVPEAFF. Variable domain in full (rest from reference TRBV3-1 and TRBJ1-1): DTAVSQTPKYLVTQMGNDKSIKCEQNLGHDTMYWYKQDSKKFLKIMFSYNNKELIINETVPNRFSPKSPDKAHLNLHINSLELGDSAVYFCASSRQGVPEAFFGQGTRLTVV.

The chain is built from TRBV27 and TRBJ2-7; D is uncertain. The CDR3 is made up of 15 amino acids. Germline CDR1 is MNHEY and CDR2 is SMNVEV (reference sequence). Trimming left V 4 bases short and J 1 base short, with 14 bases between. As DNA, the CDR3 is TGTGCCAGCAGTTCCTCTCGTCTGTCGTCCTACGAGCAGTACTTC. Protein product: CASSSSRLSSYEQYF.